The clone carrying this TCR beta chain was counted a few times. The antigen is unknown. Via MiXCR, TCRdb re-called the reads, giving one row per CDR3 protein. The data show around 900,000 distinct CDR3 sequences, around 31% seen once. The source of the sample is a study of T cell repertoires in cytomegalovirus infection. About the research overall: TCR beta signatures that were public indicated CMV infection and matching HLA type.

The V segment lost 2 bases and the J segment 8 bases; nucleotides outside the gene matches: 11. The germline CDR1 and CDR2 sequences are MNHNY and SVGAGI (reference sequence). The CDR3 sequence is 18 residues long. Study results and limitations: Summed public TCR beta family frequency identified CMV carriers bearing the relevant HLA.

The rearrangement joins TRBV6-6 to TRBJ2-2; TRBD2 matches at 13 bases. This material consisted of cultured CD8+ T cells from PBMCs, taken from culture after CMV antigen stimulation. This receptor was obtained from a human donor in good health (CMV status not recorded). Some clones in this sample may be carry-over from other donors' samples. Here the CDR3 DNA reads TGTGCCAGCAGTTACACCTCACTAGCGGGGGGGCAGGCAGGGGAGCTGTTTTTT. Translating it yields CASSYTSLAGGQAGELFF.